These T cell receptor beta chains were read from a single sample in a study of CD8+ T cells in alopecia areata. The protocol was immunoSEQ multiplex PCR, while the TCRdb copy is restricted to in-frame clones and leaves out a portion. The sample includes 85,000 to 95,000 clones, about two thirds seen only once; the top ten take approximately 15%. Sequences were derived from CD8+ T cells sorted from blood, sampled at approximately week 42, from a patient treated with tofacitinib. These receptors were collected from a human donor with alopecia areata. The CDR3 runs from the conserved cysteine through the conserved F or W. A D gene is named only where the DNA matches it firmly. A clone size is listed for some rows: how often the clone was seen (once, few, many), or a class if it is expanded.

V: TRBV29-1; D: TRBD1; size: -; J: TRBJ1-2; CDR3: CSVRQGASYGYTF; DNA: TGCAGCGTAAGACAGGGGGCCAGCTATGGCTACACCTTC
V: TRBV28; D: -; size: -; J: TRBJ2-5; CDR3: CASTPGGTEQEETQYF; DNA: TGTGCCAGCACCCCAGGGGGGACAGAGCAGGAAGAGACCCAGTACTTC
V: TRBV29-1; D: -; size: once; J: TRBJ1-1; CDR3: CSVDGQRINTEAFF; DNA: TGCAGCGTTGATGGACAGAGGATCAACACTGAAGCTTTCTTT
V: TRBV12-5; D: -; size: -; J: TRBJ1-4; CDR3: CASGPPGRELFF; DNA: TGTGCTAGTGGCCCCCCGGGCAGGGAACTGTTTTTT
V: TRBV7-2; D: -; size: -; J: TRBJ2-7; CDR3: CASSLVGGQYFYEQYF; DNA: TGTGCCAGCAGCTTAGTAGGGGGGCAGTACTTCTACGAGCAGTACTTC
V: TRBV14; D: -; size: many; J: TRBJ1-2; CDR3: CASSPGSLGYTF; DNA: TGTGCCAGCAGCCCCGGGTCCCTGGGCTACACCTTC
V: TRBV28; D: -; size: few; J: TRBJ2-7; CDR3: CASSFTGSTSYEQYF; DNA: TGTGCCAGCAGTTTCACGGGCAGTACCTCCTACGAGCAGTACTTC
V: TRBV19; D: TRBD2; size: -; J: TRBJ2-3; CDR3: CASSPTLATTDTQYF; DNA: TGTGCCAGTAGTCCCACACTAGCGACCACAGATACGCAGTATTTT
V: TRBV5-6; D: -; size: -; J: TRBJ1-5; CDR3: CASSQGGQPQHF; DNA: TGTGCCAGCAGCCAGGGTGGCCAGCCCCAGCATTTT
V: TRBV2; D: -; size: -; J: TRBJ1-1; CDR3: CASSEGAGVTEAFF; DNA: TGTGCCAGCAGTGAAGGGGCTGGGGTAACTGAAGCTTTCTTT
V: TRBV7-8; D: TRBD1; size: few; J: TRBJ2-5; CDR3: CASSYAGTGKMYQETQYF; DNA: TGTGCCAGCAGCTACGCCGGGACAGGGAAAATGTACCAAGAGACCCAGTACTTC
V: TRBV2; D: -; size: -; J: TRBJ2-3; CDR3: CASIEGLHTQYF; DNA: TGTGCCAGCATCGAGGGTCTTCATACGCAGTATTTT
V: TRBV29-1; D: -; size: -; J: TRBJ2-7; CDR3: CSVGGKVSYEQYF; DNA: TGCAGCGTTGGGGGGAAGGTGTCCTACGAGCAGTACTTC
V: TRBV6-5; D: -; size: -; J: TRBJ2-7; CDR3: CASSYGHPYEQYF; DNA: TGTGCCAGCAGTTACGGACACCCCTACGAGCAGTACTTC
V: TRBV20-1; D: -; size: -; J: TRBJ2-1; CDR3: CSARIDGEQFF; DNA: TGCAGTGCTAGGATAGATGGTGAGCAGTTCTTC
V: TRBV29-1; D: -; size: -; J: TRBJ2-2; CDR3: CSVKQEAGELFF; DNA: TGCAGCGTTAAACAGGAGGCCGGGGAGCTGTTTTTT
V: TRBV5-4; D: TRBD2; size: -; J: TRBJ2-1; CDR3: CASSLSVGTNYNEQFF; DNA: TGTGCCAGCAGCTTGTCGGTCGGGACTAATTACAATGAGCAGTTCTTC
V: TRBV7-9; D: -; size: few; J: TRBJ1-1; CDR3: CASSPGQTKMNTEAFF; DNA: TGTGCCAGCAGCCCTGGACAGACGAAAATGAACACTGAAGCTTTCTTT
V: TRBV13; D: TRBD2; size: -; J: TRBJ2-1; CDR3: CASSLGLAGYNEQFF; DNA: TGTGCCAGCAGCCTGGGACTAGCGGGGTACAATGAGCAGTTCTTC
V: TRBV30; D: -; size: -; J: TRBJ1-1; CDR3: CAWSVSGIAEAFF; DNA: TGTGCCTGGAGTGTATCAGGGATCGCTGAAGCTTTCTTT
V: TRBV13; D: -; size: -; J: TRBJ1-5; CDR3: CASSGPGANQPQHF; DNA: TGTGCCAGCAGCGGACCGGGGGCCAATCAGCCCCAGCATTTT
V: TRBV15; D: -; size: -; J: TRBJ1-2; CDR3: CATSGSTDSTYGYTF; DNA: TGTGCCACCAGCGGATCAACGGACAGTACATATGGCTACACCTTC
V: TRBV7-2; D: -; size: -; J: TRBJ1-1; CDR3: CASSLGSSGTEAFF; DNA: TGTGCCAGCAGCTTAGGATCTTCGGGCACTGAAGCTTTCTTT
V: TRBV6-5; D: TRBD2; size: few; J: TRBJ2-5; CDR3: CASSSTGLAAETQYF; DNA: TGTGCCAGCAGTTCCACCGGACTAGCGGCGGAGACCCAGTACTTC
V: TRBV2; D: -; size: -; J: TRBJ1-6; CDR3: CASSGGARYNSPLHF; DNA: TGTGCCAGCAGTGGGGGGGCGCGGTATAATTCACCCCTCCACTTT
V: TRBV15; D: TRBD2; size: few; J: TRBJ2-1; CDR3: CATSPRTSGYNEQFF; DNA: TGTGCCACCAGCCCCCGGACTAGCGGGTACAATGAGCAGTTCTTC
V: TRBV5-1; D: TRBD1; size: -; J: TRBJ1-2; CDR3: CASQDRDSNYGYTF; DNA: TGCGCCAGCCAGGACAGGGACTCAAACTATGGCTACACCTTC
V: TRBV12-5; D: -; size: -; J: TRBJ1-1; CDR3: CASGWIGTEAFF; DNA: TGTGCTAGTGGTTGGATCGGCACTGAAGCTTTCTTT
V: TRBV7-2; D: -; size: few; J: TRBJ1-1; CDR3: CASSFQFNTEAFF; DNA: TGTGCCAGCAGCTTTCAATTCAACACTGAAGCTTTCTTT
V: TRBV7-8; D: TRBD2; size: -; J: TRBJ2-1; CDR3: CASSLGRWLAGFYNEQFF; DNA: TGTGCCAGCAGCTTAGGCAGGTGGCTAGCGGGGTTCTACAATGAGCAGTTCTTC
V: TRBV29-1; D: -; size: -; J: TRBJ2-6; CDR3: CSVEVSGANALTF; DNA: TGCAGCGTTGAGGTCTCGGGGGCCAACGCCCTGACTTTC
V: TRBV7-2; D: -; size: -; J: TRBJ2-1; CDR3: CASSLGESYNEQFF; DNA: TGTGCCAGCAGCTTGGGCGAATCCTACAATGAGCAGTTCTTC
V: TRBV19; D: -; size: -; J: TRBJ1-1; CDR3: CASSGQGLSAEAFF; DNA: TGTGCCAGCTCCGGCCAGGGGCTGAGTGCTGAAGCTTTCTTT
V: TRBV4-3; D: TRBD1; size: -; J: TRBJ2-7; CDR3: CASSQDSGGLYEQYF; DNA: TGCGCCAGCAGCCAGGATTCAGGGGGTCTCTACGAGCAGTACTTC
V: TRBV5-1; D: -; size: -; J: TRBJ2-3; CDR3: CASSLEERTSTDTQYF; DNA: TGCGCCAGCAGCTTGGAGGAACGGACAAGCACAGATACGCAGTATTTT
V: TRBV7-8; D: -; size: -; J: TRBJ1-5; CDR3: CASSLAGEGYSNQPQHF; DNA: TGTGCCAGCAGCTTAGCGGGAGAGGGATATAGCAATCAGCCCCAGCATTTT
V: TRBV11-2; D: -; size: -; J: TRBJ2-5; CDR3: CASSFSGAQYF; DNA: TGTGCCAGCAGCTTCTCGGGGGCCCAGTACTTC
V: TRBV28; D: -; size: -; J: TRBJ2-1; CDR3: CASSEWGMDEQFF; DNA: TGTGCCAGCAGCGAATGGGGGATGGATGAGCAGTTCTTC
V: TRBV5-6; D: TRBD2; size: -; J: TRBJ2-1; CDR3: CASSAGTNYNEQFF; DNA: TGTGCCAGCAGCGCCGGGACTAATTACAATGAGCAGTTCTTC
V: TRBV4-3; D: TRBD1; size: -; J: TRBJ1-1; CDR3: CASSPTGGNTEAFF; DNA: TGCGCCAGCAGTCCAACAGGGGGCAACACTGAAGCTTTCTTT